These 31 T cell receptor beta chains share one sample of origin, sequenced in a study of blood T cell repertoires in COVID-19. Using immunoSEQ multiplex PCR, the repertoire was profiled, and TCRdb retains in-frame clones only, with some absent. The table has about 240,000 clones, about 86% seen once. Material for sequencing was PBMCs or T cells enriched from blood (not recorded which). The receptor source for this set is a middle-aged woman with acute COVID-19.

Here the CDR3 DNA reads TGTGCCAGCAGTGAATGGGCAGGGCGTAATGAAAAACTGTTTTTT. Translating it yields CASSEWAGRNEKLFF. The chain carries TRBV2 and TRBJ1-4; tentatively, D is TRBD1 (5 bases). The V gene lost 2 bases and the J gene lost 4 bases, with 11 bases spanning the gap. CDR1 and CDR2 from the germline V gene are SNHLY and FYNNEI. The CDR3 length is 15 residues.

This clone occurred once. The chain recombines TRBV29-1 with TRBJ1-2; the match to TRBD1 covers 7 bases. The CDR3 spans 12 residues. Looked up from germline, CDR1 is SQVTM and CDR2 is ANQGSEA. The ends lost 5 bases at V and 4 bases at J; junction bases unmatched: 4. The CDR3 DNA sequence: TGCAGCGTTTCAGGGGGAGTCTATGGCTACACCTTC. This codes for CSVSGGVYGYTF.

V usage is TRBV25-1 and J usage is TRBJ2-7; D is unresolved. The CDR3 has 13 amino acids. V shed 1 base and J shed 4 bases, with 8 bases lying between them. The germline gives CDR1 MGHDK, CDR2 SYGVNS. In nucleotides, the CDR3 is TGTGCCAGCAGTGAATCAGGCAGATACGAGCAGTACTTC. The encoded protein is CASSESGRYEQYF.

This CDR3 reads CASRYQGASNSPLHF. The CDR3 region has the DNA TGTGCCAGCAGGTACCAGGGGGCGAGTAATTCACCCCTCCACTTT. The V and J genes are TRBV27 and TRBJ1-6, with TRBD1 identical over 8 bases. CDR1 and CDR2 (germline): MNHEY, SMNVEV (reference sequence). The CDR3 covers 15 residues. Trimming removed 6 bases from V and 6 bases from J; junction bases left unmatched: 7.

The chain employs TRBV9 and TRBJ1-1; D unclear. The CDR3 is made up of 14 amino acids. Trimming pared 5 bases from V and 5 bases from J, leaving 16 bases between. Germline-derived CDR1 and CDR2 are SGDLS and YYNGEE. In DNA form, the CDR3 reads TGTGCCAGCAGTCCCTATCCGGGAGGTACTGAAGCTTTCTTT. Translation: CASSPYPGGTEAFF.

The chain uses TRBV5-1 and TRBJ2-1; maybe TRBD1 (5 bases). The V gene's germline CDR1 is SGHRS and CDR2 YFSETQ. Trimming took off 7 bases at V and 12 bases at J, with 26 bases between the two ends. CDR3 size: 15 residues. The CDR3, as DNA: TGCGCCAGCTCCCCCGGGTTTGTTCCAACTACAGGGCAGTTCTTC. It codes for CASSPGFVPTTGQFF. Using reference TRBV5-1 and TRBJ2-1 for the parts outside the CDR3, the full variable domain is KAGVTQTPRYLIKTRGQQVTLSCSPISGHRSVSWYQQTPGQGLQFLFEYFSETQRNKGNFPGRFSGRQFSNSRSEMNVSTLELGDSALYLCASSPGFVPTTGQFFGPGTRLTVL.

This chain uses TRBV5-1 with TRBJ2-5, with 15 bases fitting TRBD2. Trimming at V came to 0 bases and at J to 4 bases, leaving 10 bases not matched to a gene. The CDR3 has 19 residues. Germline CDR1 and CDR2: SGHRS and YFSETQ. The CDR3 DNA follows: TGCGCCAGCAGCTTGGAGCGCAGGACTAGCGGGAGGGTCGGAGAGACCCAGTACTTC. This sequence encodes CASSLERRTSGRVGETQYF.

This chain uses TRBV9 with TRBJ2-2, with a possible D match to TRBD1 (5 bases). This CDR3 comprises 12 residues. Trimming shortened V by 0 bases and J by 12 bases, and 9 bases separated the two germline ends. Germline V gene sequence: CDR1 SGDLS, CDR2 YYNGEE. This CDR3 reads CASSVVQGKLFF. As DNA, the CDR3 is TGTGCCAGCAGCGTAGTTCAGGGAAAGCTGTTTTTT.

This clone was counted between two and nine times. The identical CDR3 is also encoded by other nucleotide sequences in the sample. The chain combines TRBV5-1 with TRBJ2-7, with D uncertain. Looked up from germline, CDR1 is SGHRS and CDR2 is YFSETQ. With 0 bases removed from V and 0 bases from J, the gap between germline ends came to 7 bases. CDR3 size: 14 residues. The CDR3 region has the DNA TGCGCCAGCAGCTTGGTTGGCAGCTCCTACGAGCAGTACTTC. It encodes CASSLVGSSYEQYF. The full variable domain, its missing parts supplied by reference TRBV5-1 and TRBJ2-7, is KAGVTQTPRYLIKTRGQQVTLSCSPISGHRSVSWYQQTPGQGLQFLFEYFSETQRNKGNFPGRFSGRQFSNSRSEMNVSTLELGDSALYLCASSLVGSSYEQYFGPGTRLTVT.

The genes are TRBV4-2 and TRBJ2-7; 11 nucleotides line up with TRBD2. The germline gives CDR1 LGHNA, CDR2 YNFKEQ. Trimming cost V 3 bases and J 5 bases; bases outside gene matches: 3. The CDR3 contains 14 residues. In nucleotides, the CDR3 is TGTGCCAGCAGCCACCCTAGCGGGAGGAACGAGCAGTACTTC. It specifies CASSHPSGRNEQYF.

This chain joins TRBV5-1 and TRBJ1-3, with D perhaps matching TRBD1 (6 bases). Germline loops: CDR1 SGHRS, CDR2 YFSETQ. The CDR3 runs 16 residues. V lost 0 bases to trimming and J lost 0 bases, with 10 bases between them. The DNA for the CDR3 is TGCGCCAGCAGCTTGGGACAGGAGTACTCTGGAAACACCATATATTTT. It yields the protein CASSLGQEYSGNTIYF.

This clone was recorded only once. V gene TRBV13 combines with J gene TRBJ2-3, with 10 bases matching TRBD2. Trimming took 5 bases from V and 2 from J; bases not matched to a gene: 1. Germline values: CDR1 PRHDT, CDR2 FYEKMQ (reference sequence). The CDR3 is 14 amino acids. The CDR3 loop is CASSGTSATDTQYF. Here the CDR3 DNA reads TGTGCCAGCAGCGGGACTAGCGCCACAGATACGCAGTATTTT.

The CDR3 coding sequence is TGCAGCGTTGGACAGGGTTATGGCTACACCTTC. Translating gives CSVGQGYGYTF. This sequence joins TRBV29-1 and TRBJ1-2, with TRBD1 identical over 7 bases. Germline V gene data show CDR1 as SQVTM and CDR2 as ANQGSEA. The CDR3 extends over 11 amino acids. Trimming removed 4 bases from V and 5 bases from J; junction bases left unmatched: 1. The complete variable domain, with remaining parts taken from reference TRBV29-1 and TRBJ1-2, reads SAVISQKPSRDICQRGTSLTIQCQVDSQVTMMFWYRQQPGQSLTLIATANQGSEATYESGFVIDKFPISRPNLTFSTLTVSNMSPEDSSIYLCSVGQGYGYTFGSGTRLTVV.

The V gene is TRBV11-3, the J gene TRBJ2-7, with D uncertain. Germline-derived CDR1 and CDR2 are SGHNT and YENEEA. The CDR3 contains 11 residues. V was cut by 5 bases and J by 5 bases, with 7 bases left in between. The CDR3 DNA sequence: TGTGCCAGCAGCCACTCTCACGAGCAGTACTTC. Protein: CASSHSHEQYF. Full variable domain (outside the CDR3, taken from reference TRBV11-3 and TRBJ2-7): EAGVVQSPRYKIIEKKQPVAFWCNPISGHNTLYWYLQNLGQGPELLIRYENEEAVDDSQLPKDRFSAERLKGVDSTLKIQPAELGDSAVYLCASSHSHEQYFGPGTRLTVT.

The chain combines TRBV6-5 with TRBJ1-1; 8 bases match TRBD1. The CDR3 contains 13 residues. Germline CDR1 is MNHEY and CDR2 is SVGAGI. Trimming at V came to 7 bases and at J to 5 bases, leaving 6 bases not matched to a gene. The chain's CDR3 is CASILTGETEAFF. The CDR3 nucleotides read TGTGCCAGCATTCTGACAGGGGAAACTGAAGCTTTCTTT.

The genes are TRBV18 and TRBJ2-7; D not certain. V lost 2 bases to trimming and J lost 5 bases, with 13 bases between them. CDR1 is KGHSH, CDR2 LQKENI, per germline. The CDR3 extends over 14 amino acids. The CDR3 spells CASSPSLFEHEQYF. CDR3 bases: TGTGCCAGCTCACCATCCCTCTTCGAGCACGAGCAGTACTTC.

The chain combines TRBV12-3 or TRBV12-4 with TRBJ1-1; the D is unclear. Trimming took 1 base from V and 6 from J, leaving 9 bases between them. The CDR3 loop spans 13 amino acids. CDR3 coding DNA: TGTGCCAGCAGTTTAGGCGGAGGGTCTGAAGCTTTCTTT. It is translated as CASSLGGGSEAFF.

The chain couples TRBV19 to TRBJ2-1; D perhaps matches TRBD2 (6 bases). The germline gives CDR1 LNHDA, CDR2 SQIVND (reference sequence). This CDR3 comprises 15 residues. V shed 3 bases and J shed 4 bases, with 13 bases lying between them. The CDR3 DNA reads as TGTGCCAGTAGTATTCTCCCTAGCGTTTACAATGAGCAGTTCTTC. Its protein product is CASSILPSVYNEQFF.

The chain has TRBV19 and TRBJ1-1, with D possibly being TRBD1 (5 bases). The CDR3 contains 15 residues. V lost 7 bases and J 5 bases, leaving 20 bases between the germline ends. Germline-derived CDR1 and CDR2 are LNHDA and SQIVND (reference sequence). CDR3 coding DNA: TGTGCCAGTATTAATGTACAGGACGGCGCGACTGAAGCTTTCTTT. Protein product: CASINVQDGATEAFF.

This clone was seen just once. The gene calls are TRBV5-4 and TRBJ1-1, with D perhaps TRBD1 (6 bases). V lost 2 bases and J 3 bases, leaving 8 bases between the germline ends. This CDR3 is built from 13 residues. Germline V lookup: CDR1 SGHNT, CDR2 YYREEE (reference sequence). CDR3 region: CASSLQGYTEAFF. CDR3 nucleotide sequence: TGTGCCAGCAGCTTACAGGGTTACACTGAAGCTTTCTTT.

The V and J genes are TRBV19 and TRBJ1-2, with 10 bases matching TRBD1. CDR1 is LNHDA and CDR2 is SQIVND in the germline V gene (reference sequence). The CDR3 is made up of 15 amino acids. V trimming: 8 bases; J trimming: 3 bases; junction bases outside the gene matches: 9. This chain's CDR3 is CASLPGQGLDYGYTF. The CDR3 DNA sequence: TGTGCCAGTCTTCCGGGACAGGGGTTGGACTATGGCTACACCTTC.

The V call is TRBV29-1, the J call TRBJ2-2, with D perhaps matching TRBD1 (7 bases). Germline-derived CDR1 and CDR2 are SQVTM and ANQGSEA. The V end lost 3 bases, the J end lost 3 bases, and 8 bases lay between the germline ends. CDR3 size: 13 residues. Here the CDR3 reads CSVDRGDTGELFF. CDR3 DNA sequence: TGCAGCGTTGACAGGGGGGACACCGGGGAGCTGTTTTTT.

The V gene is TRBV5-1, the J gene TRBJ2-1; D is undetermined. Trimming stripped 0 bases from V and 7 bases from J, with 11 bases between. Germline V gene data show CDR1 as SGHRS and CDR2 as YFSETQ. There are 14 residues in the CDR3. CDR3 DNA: TGCGCCAGCAGCTTGGAGCCCCTGGAGAATGAGCAGTTCTTC. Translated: CASSLEPLENEQFF.

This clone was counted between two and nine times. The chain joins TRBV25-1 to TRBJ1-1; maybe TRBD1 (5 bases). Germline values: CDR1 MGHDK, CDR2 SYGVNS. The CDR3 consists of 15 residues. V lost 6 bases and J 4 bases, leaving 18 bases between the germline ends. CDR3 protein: CASRSPSVGGTEAFF. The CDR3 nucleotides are TGTGCCAGCAGATCCCCATCAGTGGGGGGCACTGAAGCTTTCTTT.

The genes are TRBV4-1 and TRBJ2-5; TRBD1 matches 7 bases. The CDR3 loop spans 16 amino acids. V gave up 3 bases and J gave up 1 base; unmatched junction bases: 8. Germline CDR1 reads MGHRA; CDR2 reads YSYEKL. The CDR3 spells CASSQRTGAPQETQYF. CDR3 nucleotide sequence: TGCGCCAGCAGCCAGCGAACAGGGGCCCCCCAAGAGACCCAGTACTTC.

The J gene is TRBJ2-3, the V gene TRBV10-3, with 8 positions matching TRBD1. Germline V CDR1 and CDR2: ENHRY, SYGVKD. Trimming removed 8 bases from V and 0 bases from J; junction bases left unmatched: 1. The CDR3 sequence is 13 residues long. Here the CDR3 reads CAIGTGSTDTQYF. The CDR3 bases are TGTGCCATCGGGACAGGAAGCACAGATACGCAGTATTTT.

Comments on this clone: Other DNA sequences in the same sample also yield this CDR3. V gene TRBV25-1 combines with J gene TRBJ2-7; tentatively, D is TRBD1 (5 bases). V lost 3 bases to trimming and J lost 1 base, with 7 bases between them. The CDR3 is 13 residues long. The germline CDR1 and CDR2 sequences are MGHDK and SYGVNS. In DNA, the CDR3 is TGTGCCAGCAGTGAGCAGGGTTCCTACGAGCAGTACTTC. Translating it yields CASSEQGSYEQYF.

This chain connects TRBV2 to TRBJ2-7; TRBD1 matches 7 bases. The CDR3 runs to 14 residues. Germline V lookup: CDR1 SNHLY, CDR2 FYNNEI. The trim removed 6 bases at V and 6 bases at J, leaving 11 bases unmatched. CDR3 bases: TGTGCCAGCAGAGACGGACAGGAGACGTCCGAGCAGTACTTC. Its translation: CASRDGQETSEQYF.

For the CDR3, the DNA is TGTGCCTGGAGTGCGTTTGCGGGGTACACAGATACGCAGTATTTT. Translated: CAWSAFAGYTDTQYF. The chain combines TRBV30 with TRBJ2-3, with TRBD2 as a possible D gene (6 bases). V was trimmed by 1 base and J by 2 bases, leaving 13 bases between them. The germline V gene has CDR1 GTSNPN and CDR2 SVGIG (reference sequence). The length of the CDR3 is 15 residues.

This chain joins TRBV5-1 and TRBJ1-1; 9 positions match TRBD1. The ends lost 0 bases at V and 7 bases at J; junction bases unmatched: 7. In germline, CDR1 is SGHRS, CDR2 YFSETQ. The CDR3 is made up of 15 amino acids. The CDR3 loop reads CASSLATGGLSEAFF. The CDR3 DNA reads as TGCGCCAGCAGCTTGGCAACAGGGGGCCTAAGTGAAGCTTTCTTT. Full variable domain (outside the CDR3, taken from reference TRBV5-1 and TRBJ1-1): KAGVTQTPRYLIKTRGQQVTLSCSPISGHRSVSWYQQTPGQGLQFLFEYFSETQRNKGNFPGRFSGRQFSNSRSEMNVSTLELGDSALYLCASSLATGGLSEAFFGQGTRLTVV.

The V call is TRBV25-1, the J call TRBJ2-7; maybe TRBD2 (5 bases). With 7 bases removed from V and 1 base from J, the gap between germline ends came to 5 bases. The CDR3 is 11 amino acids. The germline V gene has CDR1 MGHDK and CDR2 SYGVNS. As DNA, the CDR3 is TGTGCCAGCACGGGATCCTACGAGCAGTACTTC. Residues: CASTGSYEQYF.